These 11 T cell receptor beta chains came from one sample sequenced in a study of blood T cell repertoires in COVID-19. TCRdb's table, derived via immunoSEQ multiplex PCR, lists solely in-frame clones and lacks some. The sample yields some 120,000 clones, less than 90% seen once. The material sequenced was peripheral blood. The origin of the receptors is a woman in her twenties or thirties who had recovered from COVID-19.

This clone was counted between two and nine times. This chain connects TRBV6-1 to TRBJ2-7; possibly TRBD1 for D (6 bases). The CDR3 covers 14 residues. Between the trimmed V and J ends, which lost 3 bases and 5 bases, there was a span of 14 bases. Germline loops: CDR1 MNHNS, CDR2 SASEGT. The CDR3 loop is CASSDPVRGHEQYF. The CDR3 DNA follows: TGTGCCAGCAGTGACCCCGTCAGGGGCCACGAGCAGTACTTC.

The chain couples TRBV6-2 or TRBV6-3 to TRBJ1-6; 8 nucleotides match TRBD1. CDR1 MNHEY and CDR2 SVGEGT come from the germline V gene. Trimming took 0 bases from V and 10 from J; bases not matched to a gene: 5. CDR3 length: 15 amino acids. The CDR3 nucleotides read TGTGCCAGCAGTTACTCCGACAGGGGAACCTCACCCCTCCACTTT. Translation gives CASSYSDRGTSPLHF.

The chain combines TRBV7-9 with TRBJ2-7; D perhaps matches TRBD1 (5 bases). CDR1 SEHNR and CDR2 FQNEAQ come from the germline V gene (reference sequence). Trimming took off 2 bases at V and 1 base at J, with 15 bases between the two ends. The CDR3 has 16 residues. The CDR3, as DNA: TGTGCCAGCAGCTTATTAGCTGACAGATCGTCCTACGAGCAGTACTTC. Its protein is CASSLLADRSSYEQYF.

This clone came up once. The V call is TRBV6-5, the J call TRBJ2-2; D is uncertain. Per the germline V gene, CDR1 is MNHEY and CDR2 is SVGAGI. This CDR3 has 15 amino acids. The ends were cut back, 6 bases at V and 4 bases at J, with 15 bases in the middle. CDR3 nucleotides: TGTGCCAGCAGCCTTGCCTTAGATGGCACCGGGGAGCTGTTTTTT. Residues: CASSLALDGTGELFF.

The chain employs TRBV7-2 and TRBJ1-5, with TRBD1 as a possible D gene (6 bases). V was shortened by 2 bases and J by 7 bases, with 9 bases between the two germline ends. Per the germline V gene, CDR1 is SGHTA and CDR2 is FQGNSA. The CDR3 loop spans 13 amino acids. CDR3 protein: CASSLQGYQPQHF. CDR3 bases: TGTGCCAGCAGCTTACAGGGGTACCAGCCCCAGCATTTT.

This clone has a count of ten or more. The genes are TRBV9 and TRBJ1-6; tentative D call: TRBD1 (6 bases). The CDR3 loop spans 15 amino acids. Trimming cost V 3 bases and J 7 bases, with 14 bases left between them. Per germline, CDR1 SGDLS and CDR2 YYNGEE. CDR3 nucleotide sequence: TGTGCCAGCAGCGCCGGACAGCCCTCCAATTCACCCCTCCACTTT. Translating gives CASSAGQPSNSPLHF.

The V gene is TRBV19, the J gene TRBJ2-1; 7 bases are shared with TRBD1. Trimming removed 3 bases from V and 8 bases from J; junction bases left unmatched: 4. The CDR3 is 13 residues long. Germline V gene data show CDR1 as LNHDA and CDR2 as SQIVND (reference sequence). This chain's CDR3 is CASSMKGADEQFF. In DNA form, the CDR3 reads TGTGCCAGTAGTATGAAGGGGGCGGATGAGCAGTTCTTC.

The genes are TRBV19 and TRBJ1-2; the D gene is possibly TRBD1 (5 bases). The germline CDR1 and CDR2 sequences are LNHDA and SQIVND (reference sequence). V lost 7 bases to trimming and J lost 4 bases, with 13 bases between them. The CDR3 runs 13 residues. The CDR3 DNA is TGTGCCAGTAAACCGACAGACGTCTATGGCTACACCTTC. It encodes CASKPTDVYGYTF.

The chain employs TRBV20-1 and TRBJ1-4; possible D gene TRBD1, 5 bases. V shed 6 bases and J shed 10 bases, with 9 bases lying between them. CDR1 DFQATT and CDR2 SNEGSKA come from the germline V gene (reference sequence). CDR3 size: 10 residues. The CDR3 protein is CSAGQGKLFF. DNA of the CDR3: TGCAGTGCGGGGCAGGGAAAACTGTTTTTT.

This clone occurred once. The chain combines TRBV4-1 with TRBJ1-5; the D gene is possibly TRBD1 (5 bases). There are 14 residues in the CDR3. Germline lookup yields CDR1 MGHRA and CDR2 YSYEKL. V dropped 3 bases and J dropped 5 bases, with 11 bases sitting between them. CDR3 bases: TGCGCCAGCAGCCATAGCGGGGACGATCAGCCCCAGCATTTT. This translates into CASSHSGDDQPQHF.

This clone was seen only once. The rearrangement uses TRBV28 and TRBJ2-3; perhaps TRBD2 as D (5 bases). Germline V gene lookup returns CDR1 MDHEN and CDR2 SYDVKM. V dropped 6 bases and J dropped 5 bases, with 15 bases sitting between them. The CDR3 is made up of 14 amino acids. The CDR3 DNA is TGTGCCAGCAGCCGCCGCGGGCCCCGAGATACGCAGTATTTT. Protein sequence: CASSRRGPRDTQYF.